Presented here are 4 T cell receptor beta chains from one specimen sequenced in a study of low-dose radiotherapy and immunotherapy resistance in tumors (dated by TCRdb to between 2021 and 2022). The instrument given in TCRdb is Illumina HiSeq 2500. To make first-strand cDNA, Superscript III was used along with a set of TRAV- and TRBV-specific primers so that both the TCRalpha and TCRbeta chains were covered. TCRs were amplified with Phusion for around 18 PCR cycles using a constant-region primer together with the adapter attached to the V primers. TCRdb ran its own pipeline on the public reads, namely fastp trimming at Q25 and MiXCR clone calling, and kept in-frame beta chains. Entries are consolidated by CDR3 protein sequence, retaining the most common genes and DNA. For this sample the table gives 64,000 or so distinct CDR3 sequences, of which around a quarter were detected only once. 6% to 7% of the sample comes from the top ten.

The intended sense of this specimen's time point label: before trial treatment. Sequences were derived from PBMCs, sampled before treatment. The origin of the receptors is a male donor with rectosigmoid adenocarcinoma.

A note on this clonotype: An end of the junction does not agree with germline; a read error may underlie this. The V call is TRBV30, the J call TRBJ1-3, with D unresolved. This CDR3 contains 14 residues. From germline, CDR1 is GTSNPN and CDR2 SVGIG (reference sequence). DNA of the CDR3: TGTGCCTGGAGTGACAGCAGCTCTGGAGACACCATATATTTT. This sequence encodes CAWSDSSSGDTIYF. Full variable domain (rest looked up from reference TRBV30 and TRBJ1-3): SQTIHQWPATLVQPVGSPLSLECTVEGTSNPNLYWYRQAAGRGLQLLFYSVGIGQISSEVPQNLSASRPQDRQFILSSKKLLLSDSGFYLCAWSDSSSGDTIYFGEGSWLTVV.

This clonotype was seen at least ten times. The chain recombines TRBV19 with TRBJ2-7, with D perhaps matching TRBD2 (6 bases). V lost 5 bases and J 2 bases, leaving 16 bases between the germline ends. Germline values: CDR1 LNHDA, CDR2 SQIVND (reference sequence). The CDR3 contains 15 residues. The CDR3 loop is CASSGRTTGPYEQYF. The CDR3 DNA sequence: TGTGCCAGTAGTGGGAGGACAACGGGTCCCTACGAGCAGTACTTC. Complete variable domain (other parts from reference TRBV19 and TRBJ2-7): DGGITQSPKYLFRKEGQNVTLSCEQNLNHDAMYWYRQDPGQGLRLIYYSQIVNDFQKGDIAEGYSVSREKKESFPLTVTSAQKNPTAFYLCASSGRTTGPYEQYFGPGTRLTVT.

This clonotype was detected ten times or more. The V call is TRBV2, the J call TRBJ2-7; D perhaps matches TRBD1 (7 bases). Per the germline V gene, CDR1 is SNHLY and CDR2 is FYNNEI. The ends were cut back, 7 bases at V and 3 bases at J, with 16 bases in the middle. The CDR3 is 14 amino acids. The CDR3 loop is CASMRRGLNYEQYF. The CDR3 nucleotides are TGTGCCAGCATGCGGAGGGGGCTTAACTACGAGCAGTACTTC.

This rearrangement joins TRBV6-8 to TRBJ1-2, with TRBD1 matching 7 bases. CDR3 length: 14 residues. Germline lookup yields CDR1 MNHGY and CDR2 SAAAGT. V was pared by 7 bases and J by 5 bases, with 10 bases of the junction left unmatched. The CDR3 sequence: CASTTTGRQYGYTF. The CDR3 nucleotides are TGTGCCAGCACCACGACAGGGCGGCAGTATGGCTACACCTTC.